This entry lists 10 T cell receptor beta chains sequenced from one sample in a study of T-cell reconstitution after alpha-beta-depleted transplantation in children. Preparation of the TCRbeta library used unique molecular identifiers. TCRdb itself ran the PCR reads through MiXCR, one entry per CDR3 protein. Here the sample spans about 240,000 distinct CDR3 sequences, about 25% being singletons. Sample: PBMCs, taken before TCRalphabeta/CD19-depleted stem cell transplant. The receptors were gathered from a girl aged 2 to 9 with Fanconi anemia, due to receive a stem cell transplant.

At least ten counts were recorded for this clonotype. The chain carries TRBV20-1 and TRBJ2-3; weak D call: TRBD2 (6 bases). V lost 6 bases, J lost 0 bases, and 10 bases lay in between. In germline, CDR1 is DFQATT, CDR2 SNEGSKA (reference sequence). The CDR3 sequence is 13 residues long. CDR3 in amino acids: CSAGGISTDTQYF. The CDR3 coding sequence is TGCAGTGCGGGGGGAATTAGCACAGATACGCAGTATTTT.

This clonotype was picked up many times. The chain carries TRBV28 and TRBJ2-7; 8 bases agree with TRBD2. The CDR3 totals 15 residues. From germline, CDR1 is MDHEN and CDR2 SYDVKM. V trimming: 2 bases; J trimming: 3 bases; junction bases outside the gene matches: 6. CDR3 DNA: TGTGCCAGCAGTTTAATGGCGGGACTAGACTACGAGCAGTACTTC. Translated, it gives CASSLMAGLDYEQYF.

This clonotype was observed many times. The rearrangement links TRBV12-3 or TRBV12-4 to TRBJ2-1; weak D call: TRBD2 (5 bases). CDR3 length: 15 residues. V was shortened by 4 bases and J by 7 bases, with 17 bases between the two germline ends. Written as DNA, the CDR3 is TGTGCCAGCAGTTACACCTCGCTAGGGAGAAATGAGCAGTTCTTC. This gives the protein CASSYTSLGRNEQFF.

This clonotype was observed a handful of times. The V call is TRBV4-1, the J call TRBJ2-7; 7 bases are shared with TRBD1. CDR3 size: 13 residues. CDR1 and CDR2 from the germline V gene are MGHRA and YSYEKL. V was pared by 1 base and J by 7 bases, with 4 bases of the junction left unmatched. In DNA form, the CDR3 reads TGCGCCAGCAGCCAAGGAAACAGGGGTGAGCAGTACTTC. It codes for CASSQGNRGEQYF.

This clonotype showed up just a few times. This chain connects TRBV28 to TRBJ2-1; 7 nucleotides agree with TRBD2. The CDR3 consists of 17 residues. The V gene's germline CDR1 is MDHEN and CDR2 SYDVKM. Unmatched junction bases numbered 13, after V lost 4 bases and J lost 4 bases. The CDR3 sequence: CASSSTRVSGPYNEQFF. DNA for the CDR3: TGTGCCAGCAGTTCGACCAGAGTTAGCGGGCCGTACAATGAGCAGTTCTTC.

In its sample, this clonotype was seen a few times. This chain connects TRBV19 to TRBJ1-1; D is uncertain. The V and J ends lost 5 bases and 3 bases respectively, with 7 bases between them. Germline CDR1 LNHDA, CDR2 SQIVND (reference sequence). The CDR3 runs to 12 residues. In DNA form, the CDR3 reads TGTGCCAGTAGTCAAGGGTACACTGAAGCTTTCTTT. It encodes CASSQGYTEAFF.

This clonotype was counted ten times or more. This chain joins TRBV20-1 and TRBJ2-7; possibly TRBD1 or TRBD2 for D (5 bases each). This CDR3 has 14 amino acids. V lost 0 bases to trimming and J lost 1 base, with 10 bases between them. Germline V gives CDR1 DFQATT, CDR2 SNEGSKA (reference sequence). The CDR3 here is CSARDSGRSYEQYF. The CDR3 DNA reads as TGCAGTGCTAGAGATTCGGGACGATCCTACGAGCAGTACTTC.

This clonotype was recorded many times. This sequence joins TRBV20-1 and TRBJ2-3; 7 nucleotides match TRBD2. Per the germline V gene, CDR1 is DFQATT and CDR2 is SNEGSKA (reference sequence). The J segment lost 1 base and the V segment lost 3 bases, leaving 4 bases of the junction unmatched. The CDR3 spans 14 residues. Here the CDR3 reads CSASGLAGTDTQYF. The CDR3, as DNA: TGCAGTGCTAGTGGGCTAGCGGGCACAGATACGCAGTATTTT.

Many counts were recorded for this clonotype. The genes are TRBV12-3 or TRBV12-4 and TRBJ2-4; D not certain. The CDR3 covers 14 residues. V dropped 9 bases and J dropped 2 bases, with 14 bases sitting between them. The chain's CDR3 is CASSTHQSKNIQYF. Written as DNA, the CDR3 is TGTGCCAGTTCGACTCACCAGTCCAAAAACATTCAGTACTTC.

By share, this clonotype ranks as medium-sized (0.01 to 0.1%). The chain is built from TRBV28 and TRBJ1-5; 7 bases map to TRBD1. The CDR3 is 15 residues long. CDR1 and CDR2 from the germline V gene are MDHEN and SYDVKM. V was clipped by 5 bases and J by 4 bases; unmatched bases: 8. In DNA form, the CDR3 reads TGTGCCAGCAGTCCACGACAGGGAGGGAATCAGCCCCAGCATTTT. It translates to CASSPRQGGNQPQHF.